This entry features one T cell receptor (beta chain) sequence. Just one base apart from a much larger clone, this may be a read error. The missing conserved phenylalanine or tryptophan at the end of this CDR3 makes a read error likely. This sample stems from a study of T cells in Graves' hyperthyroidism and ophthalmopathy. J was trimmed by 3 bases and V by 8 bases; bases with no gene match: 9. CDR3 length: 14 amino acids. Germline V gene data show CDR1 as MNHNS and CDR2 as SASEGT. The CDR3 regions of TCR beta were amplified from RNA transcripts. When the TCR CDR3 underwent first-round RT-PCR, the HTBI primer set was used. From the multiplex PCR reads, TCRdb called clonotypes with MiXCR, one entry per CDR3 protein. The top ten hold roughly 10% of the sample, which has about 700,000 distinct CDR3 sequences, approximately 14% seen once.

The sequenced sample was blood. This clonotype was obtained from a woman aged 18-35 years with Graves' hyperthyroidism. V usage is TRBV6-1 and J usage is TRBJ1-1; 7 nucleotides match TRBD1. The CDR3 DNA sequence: TGTGCCAGCGCCAGGGCCCAGGGGGACACTGAAGCTTTCCTT. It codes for CASARAQGDTEAFL.